The next 9 T cell receptor beta chains were all read from a single sample in a study of immune reconstitution after stem cell transplant in scleroderma. TCRdb reprocessed the RT-PCR reads with MiXCR, giving one entry per CDR3 protein. The profile covers 3,700 or so distinct CDR3 sequences, with approximately 5.9% appearing a single time and 15% taken by the ten largest. This material was collected before or after autologous hematopoietic stem cell transplantation (not recorded which). These receptors came from a female donor with systemic sclerosis.

This clonotype was seen many times. One end of the junction fails to match germline, which may point to a read error. CDR3 region: CASSPRLAEETQYF. CDR3 sequence (DNA): TGTGCTAGCAGCCCCCGACTAGCGGAAGAGACCCAGTACTTC. The V gene is TRBV7-7, the J gene TRBJ2-5, with 9 nucleotides matching TRBD2. The CDR3 covers 14 residues. Germline CDR1 is SSHAT and CDR2 is FNYEAQ (reference sequence).

There are many counts of this clonotype. This chain links TRBV20-1 with TRBJ1-1; tentative D call: TRBD1 (6 bases). Germline V lookup: CDR1 DFQATT, CDR2 SNEGSKA (reference sequence). CDR3 size: 12 residues. Trimming removed 6 bases from V and 8 bases from J, with 16 bases in between. The CDR3 protein is CSARQDKMEAFF. In nucleotides, the CDR3 is TGCAGTGCCAGACAGGACAAGATGGAAGCTTTCTTT.

This clonotype is medium-sized within its sample. The chain recombines TRBV7-2 with TRBJ2-7; 7 nucleotides match TRBD1. Germline lookup yields CDR1 SGHTA and CDR2 FQGNSA. V shed 2 bases, J shed 3 bases, and the junction held 7 bases outside the gene matches. The CDR3 extends over 15 amino acids. CDR3 sequence: CASSLPGQTSYEQYF. The DNA of the CDR3 is TGTGCCAGCAGCTTACCGGGACAGACGAGCTACGAGCAGTACTTC.

In its sample, this clonotype is medium-sized (0.01 to 0.1%). The V call is TRBV29-1, the J call TRBJ2-5; 10 bases agree with TRBD2. Trimming cost V 5 bases and J 4 bases; bases outside gene matches: 13. The germline gives CDR1 SQVTM, CDR2 ANQGSEA. This CDR3 is 16 amino acids long. CDR3 sequence: CSVMRPSGRSPETQYF. The DNA of the CDR3 is TGCAGCGTTATGAGGCCTAGCGGGAGATCTCCAGAGACCCAGTACTTC.

The genes are TRBV20-1 and TRBJ2-3; D is unclear. The CDR3 contains 15 residues. Trimming took 8 bases from V and 2 from J, leaving 20 bases between them. CDR1 is DFQATT and CDR2 is SNEGSKA in the germline V gene (reference sequence). CDR3 protein: CSTTSGRPSTDTQYF. The DNA of the CDR3 is TGCAGTACTACTTCCGGGCGGCCCTCCACAGATACGCAGTATTTT.

Relative to its sample, this clonotype is medium-sized. The CDR3 protein is CSGPGPTEAFF. The CDR3 DNA reads TGCAGCGGTCCTGGACCCACTGAAGCTTTCTTT. The chain employs TRBV29-1 and TRBJ1-1; D unclear. There are 11 residues in the CDR3. Trimming took 7 bases from V and 4 from J, leaving 10 bases between them. From germline, CDR1 is SQVTM and CDR2 ANQGSEA.

This clonotype qualifies as medium-sized. The chain joins TRBV29-1 to TRBJ2-1, with 8 bases matching TRBD1. This CDR3 region has 15 residues. Per germline, CDR1 SQVTM and CDR2 ANQGSEA. After removal of 6 bases from V and 4 bases from J, the junction contained 11 bases not matched to a gene. CDR3 sequence: CSVTLARDRYNEQFF. The CDR3 region has the DNA TGCAGCGTCACCTTAGCCCGGGACAGGTACAATGAGCAGTTCTTC.

This clonotype is medium-sized (0.01 to 0.1%) within its sample. The chain links TRBV18 to TRBJ2-3, with D possibly matching TRBD1 (6 bases). V was clipped by 3 bases and J by 1 base, with 11 bases between them. This CDR3 comprises 15 residues. Germline V CDR1 and CDR2: KGHSH, LQKENI. This chain's CDR3 is CASSPQGPRTDTQYF. Written as DNA, the CDR3 is TGTGCCAGCTCACCTCAGGGGCCACGCACAGATACGCAGTATTTT.

This clonotype counts as medium-sized. The rearrangement uses TRBV27 and TRBJ1-4; D is undetermined. With 0 bases removed from V and 2 bases from J, the gap between germline ends came to 7 bases. The CDR3 has 15 residues. Germline V gene sequence: CDR1 MNHEY, CDR2 SMNVEV (reference sequence). DNA of the CDR3: TGTGCCAGCAGTTTATCCTCAGTCACTAATGAAAAACTGTTTTTT. It codes for CASSLSSVTNEKLFF.